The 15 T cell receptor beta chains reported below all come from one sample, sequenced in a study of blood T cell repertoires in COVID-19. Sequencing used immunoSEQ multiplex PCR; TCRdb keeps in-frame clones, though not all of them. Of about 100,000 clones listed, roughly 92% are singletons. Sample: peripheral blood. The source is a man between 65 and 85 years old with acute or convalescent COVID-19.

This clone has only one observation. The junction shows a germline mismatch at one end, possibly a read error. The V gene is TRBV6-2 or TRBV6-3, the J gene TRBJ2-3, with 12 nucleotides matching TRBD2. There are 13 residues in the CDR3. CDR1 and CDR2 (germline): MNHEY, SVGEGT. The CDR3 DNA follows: TGTGCCAGCAGTTACTACGGACTAGCGGGAATTCATTTT. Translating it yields CASSYYGLAGIHF.

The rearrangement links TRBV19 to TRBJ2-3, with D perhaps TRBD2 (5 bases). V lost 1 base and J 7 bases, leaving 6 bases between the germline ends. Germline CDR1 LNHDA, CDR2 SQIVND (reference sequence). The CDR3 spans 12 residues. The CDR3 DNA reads TGTGCCAGTAGTATAGGAGGGAATACGCAGTATTTT. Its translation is CASSIGGNTQYF.

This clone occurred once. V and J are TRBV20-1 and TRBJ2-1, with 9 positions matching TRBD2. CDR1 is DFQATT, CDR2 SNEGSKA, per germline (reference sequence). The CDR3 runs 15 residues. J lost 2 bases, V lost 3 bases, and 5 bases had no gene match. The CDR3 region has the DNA TGCAGTGCTAGTGTGCGGGGGGGTACCTACAATGAGCAGTTCTTC. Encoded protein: CSASVRGGTYNEQFF.

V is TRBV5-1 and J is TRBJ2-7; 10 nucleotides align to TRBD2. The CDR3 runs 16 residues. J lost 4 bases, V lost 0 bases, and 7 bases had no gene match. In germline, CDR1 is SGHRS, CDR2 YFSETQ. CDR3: CASSLGGTSEYYEQYF. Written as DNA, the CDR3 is TGCGCCAGCAGCTTGGGGGGGACTAGCGAATATTACGAGCAGTACTTC.

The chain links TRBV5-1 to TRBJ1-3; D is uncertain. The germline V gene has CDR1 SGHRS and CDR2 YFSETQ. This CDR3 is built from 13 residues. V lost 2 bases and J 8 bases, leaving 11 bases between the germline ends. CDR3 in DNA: TGCGCCAGCAGCTTTCAGGTGGGAGACACCATATATTTT. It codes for CASSFQVGDTIYF.

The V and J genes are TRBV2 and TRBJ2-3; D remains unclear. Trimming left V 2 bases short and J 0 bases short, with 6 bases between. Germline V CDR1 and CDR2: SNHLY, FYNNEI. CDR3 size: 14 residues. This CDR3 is CASSEQFSTDTQYF. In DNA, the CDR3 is TGTGCCAGCAGTGAACAGTTCAGCACAGATACGCAGTATTTT.

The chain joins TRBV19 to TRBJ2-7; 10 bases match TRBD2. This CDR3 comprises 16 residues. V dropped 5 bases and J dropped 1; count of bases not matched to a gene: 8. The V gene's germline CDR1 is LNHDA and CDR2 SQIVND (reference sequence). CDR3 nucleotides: TGTGCCAGTAGTCCCCGGGATAGCGGGAGGTCCTACGAGCAGTACTTC. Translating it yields CASSPRDSGRSYEQYF.

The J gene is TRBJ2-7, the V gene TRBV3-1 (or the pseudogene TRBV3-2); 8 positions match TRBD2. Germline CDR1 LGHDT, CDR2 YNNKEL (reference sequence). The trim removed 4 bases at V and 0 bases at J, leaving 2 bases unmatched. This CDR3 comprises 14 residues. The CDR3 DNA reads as TGTGCCAGCAGCCTCGGGGGGGGCTCCTACGAGCAGTACTTC. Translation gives CASSLGGGSYEQYF.

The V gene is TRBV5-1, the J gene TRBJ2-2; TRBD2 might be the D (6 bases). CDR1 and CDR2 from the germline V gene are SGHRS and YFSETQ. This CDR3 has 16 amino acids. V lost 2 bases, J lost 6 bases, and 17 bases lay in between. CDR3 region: CASSFLEGRIAGELFF. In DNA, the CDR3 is TGCGCCAGCAGCTTCCTGGAGGGGCGGATAGCCGGGGAGCTGTTTTTT.

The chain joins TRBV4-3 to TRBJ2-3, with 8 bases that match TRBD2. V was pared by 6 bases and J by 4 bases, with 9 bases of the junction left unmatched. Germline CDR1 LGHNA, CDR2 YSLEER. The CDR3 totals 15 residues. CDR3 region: CASRAERERADTQYF. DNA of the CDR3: TGCGCCAGCAGGGCGGAGCGGGAGAGGGCAGATACGCAGTATTTT.

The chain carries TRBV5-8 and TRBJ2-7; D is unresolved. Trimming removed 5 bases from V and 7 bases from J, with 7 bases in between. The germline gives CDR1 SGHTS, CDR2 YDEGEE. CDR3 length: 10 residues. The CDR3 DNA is TGTGCCAGCAGAAAGGAGGAGCAGTACTTC. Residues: CASRKEEQYF.

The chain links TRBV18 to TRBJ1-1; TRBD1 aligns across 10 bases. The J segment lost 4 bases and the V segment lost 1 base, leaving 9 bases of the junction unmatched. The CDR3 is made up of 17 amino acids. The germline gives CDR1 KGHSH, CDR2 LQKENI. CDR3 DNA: TGTGCCAGCTCACCACTCCGGGACAGGGGAGGTGGCACTGAAGCTTTCTTT. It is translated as CASSPLRDRGGGTEAFF.

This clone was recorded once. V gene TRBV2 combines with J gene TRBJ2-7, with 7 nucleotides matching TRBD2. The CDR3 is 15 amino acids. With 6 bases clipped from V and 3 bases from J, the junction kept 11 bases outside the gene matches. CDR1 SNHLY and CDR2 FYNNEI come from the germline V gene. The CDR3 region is CASSPPGGRGYEQYF. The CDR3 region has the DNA TGTGCCAGCAGCCCCCCGGGGGGTCGGGGCTACGAGCAGTACTTC.

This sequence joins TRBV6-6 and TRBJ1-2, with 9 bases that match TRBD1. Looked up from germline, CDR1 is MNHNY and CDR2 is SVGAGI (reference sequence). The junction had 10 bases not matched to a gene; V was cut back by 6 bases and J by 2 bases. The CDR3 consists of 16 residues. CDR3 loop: CASRLTGGDQNYGYTF. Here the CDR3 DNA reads TGTGCCAGCAGACTGACAGGGGGAGATCAAAACTATGGCTACACCTTC.

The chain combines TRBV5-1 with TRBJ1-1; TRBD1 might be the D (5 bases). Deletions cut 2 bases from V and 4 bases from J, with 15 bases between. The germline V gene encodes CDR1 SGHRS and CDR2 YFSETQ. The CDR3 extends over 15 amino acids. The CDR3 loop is CASSFEAGGGTEAFF. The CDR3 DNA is TGCGCCAGCAGCTTTGAGGCCGGGGGTGGCACTGAAGCTTTCTTT.